Each of the 9 T cell receptor beta chains below was sequenced from the same sample in a study of OX40 agonist ivuxolimab in advanced cancers. The protocol was immunoSEQ multiplex PCR, while the TCRdb copy is restricted to in-frame clones and leaves out a portion. The profile shows 100,000 or so clones, 95% to 96% of them singletons. The sequencing used CD4+ or CD8+ T cells sorted from blood, collected in a trial of the OX40 agonist ivuxolimab. These receptor sequences come from an adult with an advanced solid tumor such as melanoma, head and neck, liver or kidney cancer.

Notes on this clone: This specimen includes other DNA sequences encoding the same CDR3. This sequence joins TRBV27 and TRBJ2-2, with D maybe TRBD2 (6 bases). The ends were cut back, 3 bases at V and 1 base at J, with 6 bases in the middle. The germline gives CDR1 MNHEY, CDR2 SMNVEV (reference sequence). The CDR3 totals 14 residues. The CDR3 bases are TGTGCCAGCAGTTTCGGGGGGAACACCGGGGAGCTGTTTTTT. This sequence encodes CASSFGGNTGELFF.

The V gene is TRBV7-8, the J gene TRBJ2-1; perhaps TRBD1 as D (6 bases). This CDR3 has 15 residues. Trimming took 5 bases from V and 8 from J, leaving 19 bases between them. CDR1 is SGHVS, CDR2 FQNEAQ, per germline. The CDR3 nucleotides read TGTGCCAGCAGCCTACCCCTTGGGGGCTGGGATGAGCAGTTCTTC. This translates into CASSLPLGGWDEQFF.

The J gene is TRBJ2-7, the V gene TRBV29-1, with TRBD2 identical over 8 bases. The CDR3 is 13 amino acids. From germline, CDR1 is SQVTM and CDR2 ANQGSEA. V lost 4 bases to trimming and J lost 2 bases; unmatched junction nucleotides: 4. The CDR3 here is CSVVAGYTYEQYF. CDR3 bases: TGCAGCGTTGTAGCGGGATATACCTACGAGCAGTACTTC.

The CDR3 DNA follows: TGTGCCAGCAGTGAAGTAGTCAATGAGCAGTTCTTC. This codes for CASSEVVNEQFF. The chain combines TRBV6-1 with TRBJ2-1, with D unclear. Germline CDR1 reads MNHNS; CDR2 reads SASEGT. This CDR3 is 12 amino acids long. V lost 1 base and J lost 6, with 4 bases in between.

The genes are TRBV7-6 and TRBJ2-3, with 8 positions matching TRBD2. The length of the CDR3 is 16 residues. After removal of 4 bases from V and 0 bases from J, the junction contained 6 bases not matched to a gene. Germline CDR1 is SGHVS and CDR2 is FNYEAQ. This chain's CDR3 is CASSSGLAASTDTQYF. CDR3 DNA: TGTGCCAGCAGCTCTGGACTAGCCGCTAGCACAGATACGCAGTATTTT.

The rearrangement links TRBV10-1 to TRBJ2-4, with 7 bases that match TRBD1. Per germline, CDR1 WNHNN and CDR2 SYGVQD (reference sequence). The CDR3 extends over 12 amino acids. Trimming at V came to 9 bases and at J to 11 bases, leaving 10 bases not matched to a gene. The CDR3 protein is CARRDRCLVQYF. CDR3 nucleotides: TGCGCCAGACGGGACAGATGCCTGGTTCAGTACTTC.

V is TRBV27 and J is TRBJ2-3; D possibly corresponds to TRBD2 (7 bases). V was cut by 3 bases and J by 7 bases, with 14 bases left in between. This CDR3 has 14 amino acids. Looked up from germline, CDR1 is MNHEY and CDR2 is SMNVEV (reference sequence). As DNA, the CDR3 is TGTGCCAGCAGTTTTAGGGGGGGCGGAAATACGCAGTATTTT. This gives the protein CASSFRGGGNTQYF.

This chain connects TRBV10-2 to TRBJ1-1; no clear D. The germline V gene has CDR1 WSHSY and CDR2 SAAADI. Trimming left V 2 bases short and J 4 bases short, with 17 bases between. This CDR3 comprises 16 residues. The chain's CDR3 is CASSELPRVEGTEAFF. The CDR3 DNA reads as TGCGCCAGCAGTGAGCTCCCCCGGGTAGAAGGCACTGAAGCTTTCTTT.

This clone is a singleton in its sample. The chain links TRBV2 to TRBJ1-5; D is ambiguous. Germline CDR1 is SNHLY and CDR2 is FYNNEI. The CDR3 spans 15 residues. Between the trimmed V and J ends, which lost 3 bases and 4 bases, there was a span of 13 bases. The CDR3 DNA reads TGTGCCAGCAGTGAGACCGGGCTGGGAAATCAGCCCCAGCATTTT. This encodes CASSETGLGNQPQHF.